The rows below give T cell receptor beta chains drawn from one sample of a study of blood T cells in healthy people across ages. A single record per CDR3 protein comes from TCRdb applying MiXCR to the 5' RACE reads. The data hold some 760,000 distinct CDR3 sequences, with approximately 25% observed a single time. These sequences were also reported in another study, on T cells of mothers and their children.

Sequenced sample: blood. Source of these receptors: a boy between 10 and 17 years old in good health. The conserved cysteine and the conserved F or W are not part of the CDR3 here.

V	J	CDR3
TRBV9	TRBJ1-4	ASSPAGHPNEKLF
TRBV15	TRBJ1-4	ATSREISPEKLF
TRBV3-1	TRBJ2-7	ASSQDAGFLYEQY
TRBV20-1	TRBJ2-7	SARDPVLARGEQY
TRBV2	TRBJ2-6	ASSEDRATLP
TRBV5-1	TRBJ2-5	ASRTGYETQY
TRBV29-1	TRBJ1-1	SVGTGRYTEAF
TRBV9	TRBJ2-3	ASSVEGRGWADTQY
TRBV20-1	TRBJ1-2	SARPVGRDYGYT
TRBV29-1	TRBJ2-5	SVEEAGRETQY
TRBV6-1	TRBJ2-5	ASGADREKETQY
TRBV3-1	TRBJ2-3	ASSPGANTDTQY
TRBV12-3/TRBV12-4	.	ASSVAGGPHEQF
TRBV27	TRBJ2-1	ASSSILLAGSSYNEQF
TRBV9	TRBJ2-5	ASSVEDLQGETQY
TRBV20-1	TRBJ1-5	SASRSPGGNQPQH
TRBV5-6	TRBJ1-2	ASSLELDPYGYT
TRBV13	TRBJ2-1	ASSLRDSGINNEQF
TRBV5-6	TRBJ2-1	ASILRGRVDEQF
TRBV20-1	TRBJ2-5	SARESMTGVRETQY
TRBV20-1	TRBJ2-7	SAGQGYALSYEQY
TRBV19	TRBJ1-1	ASDLGTGTF
TRBV7-3	TRBJ2-3	ASSEVVPGGRDTQY
TRBV3-1	TRBJ1-1	ASSRGGTAAGAF
TRBV20-1	TRBJ2-3	SAPSGSTDTQY
TRBV6-2/TRBV6-3	TRBJ1-1	ASSRTSRMTGEAF
TRBV28	TRBJ2-5	ASSNPGGRVMETQY
TRBV7-8	TRBJ1-4	ASSLVGVMEKLF
TRBV29-1	TRBJ2-1	SFRLAGYNEQF
TRBV3-1	TRBJ1-4	ASSQDSAEYPNEKLF
TRBV29-1	TRBJ1-2	SVEGAQSQGRGYT
TRBV15	TRBJ2-4	ATSRDRGNKNIQY
TRBV10-3	TRBJ2-1	AISAGGARDNEQF
TRBV20-1	TRBJ2-1	SASAATSTSDEQF
TRBV20-1	TRBJ1-2	STGDESGGYT
TRBV3-1	TRBJ1-2	ASSQERDSLRDYGYT
TRBV7-3	TRBJ2-6	SSSLTGSGTGALSGANVLT
TRBV25-1	TRBJ2-7	ASSDPGQGNYEQY
TRBV6-1	TRBJ2-2	AARRTSGEVGELF
TRBV29-1	TRBJ1-2	SVDPPWTGNYGYT
TRBV20-1	TRBJ1-3	SAGSRTGGNTIY
TRBV28	TRBJ2-7	ASSSGRDRGAYEQY